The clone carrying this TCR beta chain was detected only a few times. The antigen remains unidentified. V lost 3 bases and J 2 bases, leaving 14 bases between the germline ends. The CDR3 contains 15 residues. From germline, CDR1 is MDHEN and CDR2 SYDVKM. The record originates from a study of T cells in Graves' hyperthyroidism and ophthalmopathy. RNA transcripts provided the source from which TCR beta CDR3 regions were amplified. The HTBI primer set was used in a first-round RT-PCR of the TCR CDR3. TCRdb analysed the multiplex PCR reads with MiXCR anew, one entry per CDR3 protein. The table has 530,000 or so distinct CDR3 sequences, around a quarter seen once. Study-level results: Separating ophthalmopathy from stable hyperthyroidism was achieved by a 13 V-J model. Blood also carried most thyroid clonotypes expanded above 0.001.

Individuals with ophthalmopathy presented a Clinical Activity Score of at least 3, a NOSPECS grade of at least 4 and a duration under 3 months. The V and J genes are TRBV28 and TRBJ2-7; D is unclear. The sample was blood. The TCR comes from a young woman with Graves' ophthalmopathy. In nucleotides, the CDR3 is TGTGCCAGCAGTTTTCACAGCCGCTCCGCCTACGAGCAGTACTTC. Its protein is CASSFHSRSAYEQYF.